These T cell receptor beta chains were read from a single sample in a study of cytomegalovirus exposure and HLA in healthy donors. Here immunoSEQ multiplex PCR was the method, and the copy in TCRdb shows in-frame clones only, minus some. The sample consists of approximately 150,000 clones, approximately 81% of them appearing once. The specimen was PBMCs. The origin of the receptors is a woman in her thirties or forties in good health and CMV-seropositive. CDR3s include the opening cysteine and the closing phenylalanine or tryptophan. Fields, in order: D gene, clone size, J gene, V gene, CDR3 DNA, CDR3 protein. The D gene is left open where the match is weak. Clone size is given for some rows only: seen once, a few or many times, or a class if the clone is expanded.

D gene: -
clone size: few
J gene: TRBJ2-5
V gene: TRBV6-6
CDR3 DNA: TGTGCCAGCAGTTACCTCGAGACCCAGTACTTC
CDR3 protein: CASSYLETQYF

D gene: TRBD1
clone size: -
J gene: TRBJ1-2
V gene: TRBV30
CDR3 DNA: TGTGCCTGGAAACAGGGGGCGAACTATGGCTACACCTTC
CDR3 protein: CAWKQGANYGYTF

D gene: -
clone size: -
J gene: TRBJ1-2
V gene: TRBV19
CDR3 DNA: TGTGCCAGTACCAATCTCGACTCGCGTGGCTACACCTTC
CDR3 protein: CASTNLDSRGYTF

D gene: -
clone size: -
J gene: TRBJ1-2
V gene: TRBV7-9
CDR3 DNA: TGTGCCAGCAGCTTAAGGGAGTCTGATGGCTACACCTTC
CDR3 protein: CASSLRESDGYTF

D gene: -
clone size: -
J gene: TRBJ2-7
V gene: TRBV28
CDR3 DNA: TGTGCCAGCAGTCCACCGATACGGACACCATTTCCCTACGAGCAGTACTTC
CDR3 protein: CASSPPIRTPFPYEQYF

D gene: -
clone size: few
J gene: TRBJ1-1
V gene: TRBV19
CDR3 DNA: TGTGCCAGTAGTAAGACAGCGAACACTGAAGCTTTCTTT
CDR3 protein: CASSKTANTEAFF

D gene: -
clone size: -
J gene: TRBJ1-6
V gene: TRBV5-6
CDR3 DNA: TGTGCCAGCAGCTTGGCTGGGGGGAATAATTCACCCCTCCACTTT
CDR3 protein: CASSLAGGNNSPLHF

D gene: -
clone size: once
J gene: TRBJ1-1
V gene: TRBV27
CDR3 DNA: TGTGCCAGCAGTCCTATGACTATACAGGGTCAGGGCACTGAAGCTTTCTTT
CDR3 protein: CASSPMTIQGQGTEAFF

D gene: -
clone size: -
J gene: TRBJ2-7
V gene: TRBV27
CDR3 DNA: TGTGCCAGCAGTCGCCTACCCTACGAGCAGTACTTC
CDR3 protein: CASSRLPYEQYF

D gene: TRBD2
clone size: -
J gene: TRBJ2-3
V gene: TRBV7-6
CDR3 DNA: TGTGCCAGCAGCCTAACTAGCGGGGGGGGCACAGATACGCAGTATTTT
CDR3 protein: CASSLTSGGGTDTQYF

D gene: -
clone size: few
J gene: TRBJ1-1
V gene: TRBV7-9
CDR3 DNA: TGTGCCAGCAGCCCTCCGGGGGGTCCTGAAGCTTTCTTT
CDR3 protein: CASSPPGGPEAFF

D gene: TRBD2
clone size: -
J gene: TRBJ2-7
V gene: TRBV15
CDR3 DNA: TGTGCCACCAGCAGAGCTAAGGGACTATCCCGCCACGAGCAGTACTTC
CDR3 protein: CATSRAKGLSRHEQYF

D gene: -
clone size: -
J gene: TRBJ2-1
V gene: TRBV27
CDR3 DNA: TGTGCCAGCAGTCAGGACTGGAAGGACAATGAGCAGTTCTTC
CDR3 protein: CASSQDWKDNEQFF

D gene: -
clone size: -
J gene: TRBJ2-1
V gene: TRBV29-1
CDR3 DNA: TGCAGCGTTGATAGGAGCCCCAATGAGCAGTTCTTC
CDR3 protein: CSVDRSPNEQFF

D gene: -
clone size: few
J gene: TRBJ2-7
V gene: TRBV7-9
CDR3 DNA: TGTGCCAGCAGCTTTCCAGGTACCTACGAGCAGTACTTC
CDR3 protein: CASSFPGTYEQYF

D gene: -
clone size: -
J gene: TRBJ2-7
V gene: TRBV30
CDR3 DNA: TGTGCCTGGAGTAGAGACCGAAATCAGGGGGAGCAGTACTTC
CDR3 protein: CAWSRDRNQGEQYF

D gene: TRBD2
clone size: -
J gene: TRBJ2-1
V gene: TRBV5-1
CDR3 DNA: TGCGCCAGCAGCTTGGAGTCGCCTTCGGGGGGTGAGCAGTTCTTC
CDR3 protein: CASSLESPSGGEQFF

D gene: -
clone size: -
J gene: TRBJ1-5
V gene: TRBV2
CDR3 DNA: TGTGCCAGCAACCTGGACAGCGGTAGCAATCAGCCCCAGCATTTT
CDR3 protein: CASNLDSGSNQPQHF

D gene: -
clone size: -
J gene: TRBJ2-2
V gene: TRBV6-4
CDR3 DNA: TGTGCCAGCAGTGGCCAGGCGAACACCGGGGAGCTGTTTTTT
CDR3 protein: CASSGQANTGELFF

D gene: TRBD2
clone size: -
J gene: TRBJ2-5
V gene: TRBV2
CDR3 DNA: TGTGCCAGCAGCCCATTGGCTAGCGGGTTGAAAGAGACCCAGTACTTC
CDR3 protein: CASSPLASGLKETQYF

D gene: -
clone size: -
J gene: TRBJ2-7
V gene: TRBV7-7
CDR3 DNA: TGTGCTAGCAGCTTAGCCTCAGGGGCCGAGCAGTACTTC
CDR3 protein: CASSLASGAEQYF

D gene: -
clone size: -
J gene: TRBJ2-6
V gene: TRBV28
CDR3 DNA: TGTGCCAGCAGTGTGAGTCCGGGCGTCCTGACTTTC
CDR3 protein: CASSVSPGVLTF

D gene: TRBD2
clone size: -
J gene: TRBJ2-1
V gene: TRBV18
CDR3 DNA: TGTGCCAGCTCACAAAGGACTAGCGGGGGGGCCACCGACTACAATGAGCAGTTCTTC
CDR3 protein: CASSQRTSGGATDYNEQFF

D gene: -
clone size: -
J gene: TRBJ2-1
V gene: TRBV27
CDR3 DNA: TGTGCCAGCAGTCCGTCTTTCGGTAGCTCCTACAATGAGCAGTTCTTC
CDR3 protein: CASSPSFGSSYNEQFF

D gene: -
clone size: -
J gene: TRBJ1-1
V gene: TRBV28
CDR3 DNA: TGTGCCAGCAGGGAAACAGGGAAAGCTTTCTTT
CDR3 protein: CASRETGKAFF

D gene: TRBD1
clone size: few
J gene: TRBJ2-2
V gene: TRBV9
CDR3 DNA: TGTGCCAGCAAGACAGGGGGCGGATCGAACACCGGGGAGCTGTTTTTT
CDR3 protein: CASKTGGGSNTGELFF

D gene: -
clone size: -
J gene: TRBJ1-4
V gene: TRBV2
CDR3 DNA: TGTGCCAGCAGCAAGGACAGTTATGCAACTAATGAAAAACTGTTTTTT
CDR3 protein: CASSKDSYATNEKLFF

D gene: TRBD1
clone size: -
J gene: TRBJ2-7
V gene: TRBV5-1
CDR3 DNA: TGCGCCAGCACCCTAGGACAGGGGATCTACGAGCAGTACTTC
CDR3 protein: CASTLGQGIYEQYF

D gene: TRBD2
clone size: -
J gene: TRBJ2-2
V gene: TRBV19
CDR3 DNA: TGTGCCAGTAGTTTGCTAGCGGGGGCCGGGGAGCTGTTTTTT
CDR3 protein: CASSLLAGAGELFF

D gene: -
clone size: -
J gene: TRBJ2-7
V gene: TRBV5-4
CDR3 DNA: TGTGCCAGCAGCTTGAAGGGAGTGGGATTCGGGGAGCAGTACTTC
CDR3 protein: CASSLKGVGFGEQYF

D gene: TRBD1
clone size: -
J gene: TRBJ1-2
V gene: TRBV28
CDR3 DNA: TGTGCCAGCAGTTTATTTTTGAGTAACAGGGGCTATGGCTACACCTTC
CDR3 protein: CASSLFLSNRGYGYTF

D gene: TRBD2
clone size: -
J gene: TRBJ2-5
V gene: TRBV6-1
CDR3 DNA: TGTGCCAGCAGAGGGACTAGCGTCCAGACCCAGTACTTC
CDR3 protein: CASRGTSVQTQYF

D gene: TRBD2
clone size: -
J gene: TRBJ2-1
V gene: TRBV4-1
CDR3 DNA: TGCGCCAGCAGCCGTACCCAAAGCGGGGCCTCCTACAATGAGCAGTTCTTC
CDR3 protein: CASSRTQSGASYNEQFF

D gene: -
clone size: -
J gene: TRBJ2-5
V gene: TRBV5-6
CDR3 DNA: TGTGCCAGCAGCCGGCGGGGGACCCAGTACTTC
CDR3 protein: CASSRRGTQYF

D gene: TRBD1
clone size: -
J gene: TRBJ2-7
V gene: TRBV28
CDR3 DNA: TGTGCCAGCAGGGGACAGGGGGAACTCTACGAGCAGTACTTC
CDR3 protein: CASRGQGELYEQYF

D gene: -
clone size: once
J gene: TRBJ2-6
V gene: TRBV18
CDR3 DNA: TGTGCCAGCTCACCATCCCTGGCGACGGGTGGGGCCAACGTCCTGACTTTC
CDR3 protein: CASSPSLATGGANVLTF

D gene: -
clone size: -
J gene: TRBJ2-1
V gene: TRBV19
CDR3 DNA: TGTGCCAGTAGTATAAAGATACATGGGGGGAGTGAGCAGTTCTTC
CDR3 protein: CASSIKIHGGSEQFF

D gene: TRBD1
clone size: -
J gene: TRBJ2-5
V gene: TRBV6-1
CDR3 DNA: TGTGCCAGCAGAATGGGACAGCAAGAGACCCAGTACTTC
CDR3 protein: CASRMGQQETQYF

D gene: -
clone size: -
J gene: TRBJ2-1
V gene: TRBV28
CDR3 DNA: TGTGCCAGCAGTTTATCAGGGCTACAGGGATACGAGCAGTTCTTC
CDR3 protein: CASSLSGLQGYEQFF

D gene: -
clone size: -
J gene: TRBJ1-4
V gene: TRBV5-4
CDR3 DNA: TGTGCCAGCAGCTTGGGGGCAGGGGATGAAAAACTGTTTTTT
CDR3 protein: CASSLGAGDEKLFF

D gene: -
clone size: once
J gene: TRBJ2-1
V gene: TRBV2
CDR3 DNA: TGTGCCAGCAGTGAAGGAACTTCTAATGGGCAGTTCTTC
CDR3 protein: CASSEGTSNGQFF

D gene: TRBD1
clone size: -
J gene: TRBJ2-2
V gene: TRBV5-4
CDR3 DNA: TGTGCCAGCAGCCCGTTCCGACAGGGGGCGGACACCGGGGAGCTGTTTTTT
CDR3 protein: CASSPFRQGADTGELFF

D gene: TRBD2
clone size: -
J gene: TRBJ2-6
V gene: TRBV5-6
CDR3 DNA: TGTGCCAGCAGGACGCCGGGAGGCTCTGGGGCCAACGTCCTGACTTTC
CDR3 protein: CASRTPGGSGANVLTF

D gene: -
clone size: -
J gene: TRBJ2-1
V gene: TRBV6-4
CDR3 DNA: TGTGCCAGCAAGAGATGGAGCGATGGGTTCTTC
CDR3 protein: CASKRWSDGFF

D gene: -
clone size: -
J gene: TRBJ2-5
V gene: TRBV5-6
CDR3 DNA: TGTGCCAGCAGCTTGGCCCTAGAGGGAGAGACCCAGTACTTC
CDR3 protein: CASSLALEGETQYF

D gene: -
clone size: -
J gene: TRBJ2-3
V gene: TRBV10-3
CDR3 DNA: TGTGCCATCAGTGAGGACTACACAGATACGCAGTATTTT
CDR3 protein: CAISEDYTDTQYF

D gene: TRBD1
clone size: -
J gene: TRBJ2-3
V gene: TRBV18
CDR3 DNA: TGTGCCAGCTCACTCCGACGAACAGGGGAAGGTAGCACAGATACGCAGTATTTT
CDR3 protein: CASSLRRTGEGSTDTQYF

D gene: TRBD1
clone size: -
J gene: TRBJ2-1
V gene: TRBV19
CDR3 DNA: TGTGCCAGTAGTCCAGCAGGGGGCCCTCATGAGCAGTTCTTC
CDR3 protein: CASSPAGGPHEQFF

D gene: -
clone size: -
J gene: TRBJ2-2
V gene: TRBV27
CDR3 DNA: TGTGCCAGCAGTACCATCGACAGTCGGGTCGGCGGGGAGCTGTTTTTT
CDR3 protein: CASSTIDSRVGGELFF

D gene: TRBD1
clone size: -
J gene: TRBJ2-7
V gene: TRBV7-8
CDR3 DNA: TGTGCCAGCAGCTTACAGGGGGCCCCCTACGAGCAGTACTTC
CDR3 protein: CASSLQGAPYEQYF

D gene: TRBD2
clone size: -
J gene: TRBJ2-3
V gene: TRBV5-6
CDR3 DNA: TGTGCCAGCAGCTTGTCCACTAGCGGGGAAAGCACAGATACGCAGTATTTT
CDR3 protein: CASSLSTSGESTDTQYF

D gene: TRBD1
clone size: -
J gene: TRBJ1-5
V gene: TRBV7-2
CDR3 DNA: TGTGCCAGCAGCCCTACAGGGGGCGGTCAGCCCCAGCATTTT
CDR3 protein: CASSPTGGGQPQHF